The source of this T cell receptor beta chain is a study of T cells after posttransplantation cyclophosphamide. The assay was immunoSEQ multiplex PCR, and TCRdb's table has in-frame clones only and misses some. The data show tens of thousands of clones, with none appearing a single time. V trimming: 0 bases; J trimming: 5 bases; junction bases outside the gene matches: 5. The CDR3 consists of 16 residues. The germline CDR1 and CDR2 sequences are SGHVS and FNYEAQ. On the day of bone marrow donation, the related graft donor provided peripheral blood. This clone was detected ten times or more. What it recognizes is unknown. General study points: Recipient CMV seropositivity and CMV reactivation strongly tracked TRB clonality. Blood and skin or GI T cell repertoires showed limited TRB overlap. Later post-transplant blood repertoires were often dominated by donor CD8+ memory clones.

Source material: PBMCs. The genes are TRBV7-6 and TRBJ2-1; 9 bases map to TRBD1. The receptor was isolated from a man aged 30 to 39 in good health and a related stem cell transplant donor. DNA for the CDR3: TGTGCCAGCAGCTTAGCGACGGACAGGGGTAACAATGAGCAGTTCTTC. It is translated as CASSLATDRGNNEQFF. Complete variable domain (other parts from reference TRBV7-6 and TRBJ2-1): GAGVSQSPRYKVTKRGQDVALRCDPISGHVSLYWYRQALGQGPEFLTYFNYEAQQDKSGLPNDRFSAERPEGSISTLTIQRTEQRDSAMYRCASSLATDRGNNEQFFGPGTRLTVL.